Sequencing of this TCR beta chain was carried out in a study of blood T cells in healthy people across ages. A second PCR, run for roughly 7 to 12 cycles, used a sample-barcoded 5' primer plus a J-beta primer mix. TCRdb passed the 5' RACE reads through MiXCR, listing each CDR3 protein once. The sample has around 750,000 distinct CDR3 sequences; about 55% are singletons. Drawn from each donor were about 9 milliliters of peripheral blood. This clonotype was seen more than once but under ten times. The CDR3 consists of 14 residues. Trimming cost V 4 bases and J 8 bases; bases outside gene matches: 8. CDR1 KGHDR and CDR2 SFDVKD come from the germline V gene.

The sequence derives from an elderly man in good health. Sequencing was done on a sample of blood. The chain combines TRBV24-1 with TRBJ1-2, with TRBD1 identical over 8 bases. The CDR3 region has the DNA TGTGCCACCAGTGAGCGGACAGGGACGCAGGGCTACACCTTC. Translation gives CATSERTGTQGYTF.